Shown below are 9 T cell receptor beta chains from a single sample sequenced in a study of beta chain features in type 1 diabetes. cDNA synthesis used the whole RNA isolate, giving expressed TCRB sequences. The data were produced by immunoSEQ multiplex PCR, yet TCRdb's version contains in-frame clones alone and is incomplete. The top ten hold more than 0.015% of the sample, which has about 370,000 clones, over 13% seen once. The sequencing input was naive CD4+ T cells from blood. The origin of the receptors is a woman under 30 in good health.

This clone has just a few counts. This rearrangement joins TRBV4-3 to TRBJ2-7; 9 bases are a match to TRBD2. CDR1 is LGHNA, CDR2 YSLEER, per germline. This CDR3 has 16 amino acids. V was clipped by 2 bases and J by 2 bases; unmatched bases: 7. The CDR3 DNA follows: TGCGCCAGCAGCCAACAGACTAGCGGAGGGACCTACGAGCAGTACTTC. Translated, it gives CASSQQTSGGTYEQYF.

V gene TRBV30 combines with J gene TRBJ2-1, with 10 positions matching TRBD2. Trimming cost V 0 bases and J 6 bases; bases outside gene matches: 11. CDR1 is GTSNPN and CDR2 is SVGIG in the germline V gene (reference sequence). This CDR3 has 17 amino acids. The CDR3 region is CAWSVPPLAGHFNEQFF. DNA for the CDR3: TGTGCCTGGAGTGTACCTCCACTAGCGGGACATTTCAATGAGCAGTTCTTC.

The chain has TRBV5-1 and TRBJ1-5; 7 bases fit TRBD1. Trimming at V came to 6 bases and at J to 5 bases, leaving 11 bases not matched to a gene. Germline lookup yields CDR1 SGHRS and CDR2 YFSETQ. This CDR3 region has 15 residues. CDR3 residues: CASTISGTEDQPQHF. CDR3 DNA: TGCGCCAGCACCATATCCGGGACAGAGGATCAGCCCCAGCATTTT.

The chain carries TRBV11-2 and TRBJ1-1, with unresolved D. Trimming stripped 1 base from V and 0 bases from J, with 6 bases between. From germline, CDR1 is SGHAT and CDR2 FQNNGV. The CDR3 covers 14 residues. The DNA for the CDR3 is TGTGCCAGCAGCTTAGGTACAGTGAACACTGAAGCTTTCTTT. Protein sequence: CASSLGTVNTEAFF.

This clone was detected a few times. CDR3 protein: CASSQDRGLAGAYNEQFF. DNA of the CDR3: TGTGCCAGCAGCCAAGACCGAGGGCTAGCGGGGGCCTACAATGAGCAGTTCTTC. The chain has TRBV14 and TRBJ2-1; 10 bases agree with TRBD2. CDR1 is SGHDN and CDR2 is FVKESK in the germline V gene. This CDR3 region has 18 residues. With V trimmed by 0 bases and J by 2 bases, 7 bases remained unmatched.

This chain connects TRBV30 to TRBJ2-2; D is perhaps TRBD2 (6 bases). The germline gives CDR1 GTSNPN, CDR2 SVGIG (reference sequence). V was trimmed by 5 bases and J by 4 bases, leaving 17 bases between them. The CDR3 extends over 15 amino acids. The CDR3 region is CAWGGMTVPTGELFF. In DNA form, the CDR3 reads TGTGCCTGGGGGGGGATGACAGTCCCCACCGGGGAGCTGTTTTTT. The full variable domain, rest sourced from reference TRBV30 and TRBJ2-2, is SQTIHQWPATLVQPVGSPLSLECTVEGTSNPNLYWYRQAAGRGLQLLFYSVGIGQISSEVPQNLSASRPQDRQFILSSKKLLLSDSGFYLCAWGGMTVPTGELFFGEGSRLTVL.

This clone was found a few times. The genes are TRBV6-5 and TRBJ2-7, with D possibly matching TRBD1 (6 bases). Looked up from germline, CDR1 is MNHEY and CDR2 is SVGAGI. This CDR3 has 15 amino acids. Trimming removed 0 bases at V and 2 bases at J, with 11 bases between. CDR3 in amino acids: CASSYSTGQPYEQYF. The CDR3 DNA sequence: TGTGCCAGCAGTTACTCGACGGGACAACCCTACGAGCAGTACTTC.

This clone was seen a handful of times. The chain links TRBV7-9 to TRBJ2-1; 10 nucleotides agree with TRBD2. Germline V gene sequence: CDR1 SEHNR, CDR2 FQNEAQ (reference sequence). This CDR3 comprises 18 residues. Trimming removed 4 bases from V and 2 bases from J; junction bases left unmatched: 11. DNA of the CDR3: TGTGCCAGCAGCTCCCGTCCCTCCACTAGCGGGACCTACAATGAGCAGTTCTTC. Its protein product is CASSSRPSTSGTYNEQFF.

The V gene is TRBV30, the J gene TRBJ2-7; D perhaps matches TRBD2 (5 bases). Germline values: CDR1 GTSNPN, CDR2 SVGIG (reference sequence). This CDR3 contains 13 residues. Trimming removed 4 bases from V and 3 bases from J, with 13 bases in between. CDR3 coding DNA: TGTGCCTGGATGGAGCGGTTTCACTACGAGCAGTACTTC. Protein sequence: CAWMERFHYEQYF.